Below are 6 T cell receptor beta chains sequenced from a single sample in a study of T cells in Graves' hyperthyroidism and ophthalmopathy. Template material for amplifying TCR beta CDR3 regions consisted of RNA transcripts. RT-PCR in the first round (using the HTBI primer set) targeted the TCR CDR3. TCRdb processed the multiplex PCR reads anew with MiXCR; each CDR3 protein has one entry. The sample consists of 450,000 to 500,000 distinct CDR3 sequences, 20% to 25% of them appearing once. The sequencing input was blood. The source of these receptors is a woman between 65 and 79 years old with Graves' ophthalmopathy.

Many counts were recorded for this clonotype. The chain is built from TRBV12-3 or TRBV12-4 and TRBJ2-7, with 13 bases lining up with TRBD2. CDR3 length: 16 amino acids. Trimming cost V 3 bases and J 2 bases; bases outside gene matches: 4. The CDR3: CASSLGLAGSAYEQYF. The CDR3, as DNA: TGTGCCAGCAGTTTGGGACTAGCGGGGAGTGCCTACGAGCAGTACTTC.

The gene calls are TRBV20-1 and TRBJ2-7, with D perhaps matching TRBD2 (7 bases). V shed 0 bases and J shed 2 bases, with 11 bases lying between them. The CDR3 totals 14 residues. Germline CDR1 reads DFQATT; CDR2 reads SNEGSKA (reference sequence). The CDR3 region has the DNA TGCAGTGCTAGAGATAGGGGGAGGGCCTACGAGCAGTACTTC. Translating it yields CSARDRGRAYEQYF.

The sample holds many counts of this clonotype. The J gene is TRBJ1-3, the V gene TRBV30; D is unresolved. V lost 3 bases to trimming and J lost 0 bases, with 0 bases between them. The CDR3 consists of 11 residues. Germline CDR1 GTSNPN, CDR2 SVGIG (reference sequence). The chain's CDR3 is CAWSSGNTIYF. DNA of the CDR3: TGTGCCTGGAGCTCTGGAAACACCATATATTTT.

The CDR3 sequence: CASRQPGQGTYNEQFF. The CDR3 DNA reads as TGTGCCAGCAGGCAACCGGGACAGGGGACCTACAATGAGCAGTTCTTC. This chain joins TRBV6-2 or TRBV6-3 and TRBJ2-1; TRBD1 aligns across 10 bases. J was trimmed by 2 bases and V by 6 bases; bases with no gene match: 7. CDR1 MNHEY and CDR2 SVGEGT come from the germline V gene. This CDR3 has 16 residues.

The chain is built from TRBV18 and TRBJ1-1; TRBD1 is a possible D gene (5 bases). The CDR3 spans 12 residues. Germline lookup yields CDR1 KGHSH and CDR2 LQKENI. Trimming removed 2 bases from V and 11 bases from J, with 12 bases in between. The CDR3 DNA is TGTGCCAGCTCACCAGGGGACGATAGGGCTTTCTTT. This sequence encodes CASSPGDDRAFF.

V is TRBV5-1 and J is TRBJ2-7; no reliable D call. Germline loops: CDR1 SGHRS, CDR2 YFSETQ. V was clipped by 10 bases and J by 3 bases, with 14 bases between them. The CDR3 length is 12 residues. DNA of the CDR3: TGCGCCGTTCAGTCCCGGAGCTACGAGCAGTACTTC. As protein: CAVQSRSYEQYF.